A single sample gave rise to the 8 T cell receptor beta chains below, sequenced in a study of regulatory T cells in long-lasting Graves disease. Stated time point: newly diagnosed GD, antithyroid drugs for less than 3 months. PBMC RNA was the source of the TCR library. The TCR beta library used iRepertoire HTBI primers with Arm-PCR amplification of CDR3. Using its own MiXCR run on the multiplex PCR reads, TCRdb lists one record per CDR3 protein. The data hold hundreds of thousands of distinct CDR3 sequences, with roughly 14% observed a single time. The same sample was also used in a study of T cells in Graves' hyperthyroidism and ophthalmopathy.

Sequenced here: peripheral blood mononuclear cells (PBMCs), sampled at new diagnosis, from a patient treated with antithyroid drugs. The source of these receptors is a young man with Graves disease.

This clonotype was observed many times. This rearrangement joins TRBV11-2 to TRBJ2-7, with TRBD2 as a possible D gene (6 bases). The CDR3 spans 13 residues. Trimming removed 4 bases from V and 5 bases from J, with 12 bases in between. The V gene's germline CDR1 is SGHAT and CDR2 FQNNGV. The CDR3, as DNA: TGTGCCAGCAGCTCGAGAACTAGCAACGAGCAGTACTTC. Its translation: CASSSRTSNEQYF. Drawing the rest from reference TRBV11-2 and TRBJ2-7, the complete variable domain is EAGVAQSPRYKIIEKRQSVAFWCNPISGHATLYWYQQILGQGPKLLIQFQNNGVVDDSQLPKDRFSAERLKGVDSTLKIQPAKLEDSAVYLCASSSRTSNEQYFGPGTRLTVT.

The rearrangement uses TRBV9 and TRBJ2-7; TRBD2 agrees at 7 bases. Germline-derived CDR1 and CDR2 are SGDLS and YYNGEE. Unmatched junction bases numbered 10, after V lost 4 bases and J lost 6 bases. The CDR3 totals 14 residues. In nucleotides, the CDR3 is TGTGCCAGCAGCCCAAGAGGGCGGGAGTTCGAGCAGTACTTC. Residues: CASSPRGREFEQYF.

The chain has TRBV12-3 or TRBV12-4 and TRBJ2-1; 7 positions match TRBD2. This CDR3 region has 13 residues. V trimming: 7 bases; J trimming: 10 bases; junction bases outside the gene matches: 10. CDR3 amino acids: CASNLGRVEEQFF. The CDR3 DNA reads as TGTGCCAGCAACCTTGGGAGGGTGGAGGAGCAGTTCTTC.

This clonotype was seen ten or more times. This chain links TRBV2 with TRBJ1-1, with TRBD1 as a possible D gene (6 bases). V was pared by 7 bases and J by 8 bases, with 11 bases between. CDR1 SNHLY and CDR2 FYNNEI come from the germline V gene. The CDR3 is made up of 11 amino acids. CDR3 loop: CASNARGEAFF. As DNA, the CDR3 is TGTGCCAGCAACGCTAGGGGGGAAGCTTTCTTT.

This clonotype came up a few times. V usage is TRBV10-2 and J usage is TRBJ1-5; D is possibly TRBD1 (5 bases). V was clipped by 4 bases and J by 3 bases, with 13 bases between them. The CDR3 totals 15 residues. Germline CDR1 and CDR2: WSHSY and SAAADI. CDR3 coding DNA: TGCGCCAGCAGTGTCGCCGGGGGACCCAATCAGCCCCAGCATTTT. Encoded protein: CASSVAGGPNQPQHF.

Ten or more counts support this clonotype. The rearrangement uses TRBV11-2 and TRBJ2-1; D unclear. Germline lookup yields CDR1 SGHAT and CDR2 FQNNGV. V was trimmed by 4 bases and J by 9 bases, leaving 13 bases between them. The CDR3 totals 13 residues. The CDR3 bases are TGTGCCAGCAGCTCACCAGCTCTAGTTGAGCAGTTCTTC. Encoded protein: CASSSPALVEQFF.

This clonotype occurred many times. The J gene is TRBJ2-7, the V gene TRBV6-2 or TRBV6-3, with 9 bases fitting TRBD1. This CDR3 is built from 13 residues. Germline CDR1 is MNHEY and CDR2 is SVGEGT. Trimming at V came to 6 bases and at J to 6 bases, leaving 6 bases not matched to a gene. DNA for the CDR3: TGTGCCAGCAGGGAGGACAGGGGATCCGAGCAGTACTTC. Translated, it gives CASREDRGSEQYF.

This clonotype showed up many times. CDR3 region: CASSAGQQETQYF. For the CDR3, the DNA is TGTGCCAGCAGTGCCGGTCAGCAAGAGACCCAGTACTTC. This chain connects TRBV6-1 to TRBJ2-5; D gene unclear. The CDR3 is made up of 13 amino acids. Germline V gene data show CDR1 as MNHNS and CDR2 as SASEGT. The ends were cut back, 4 bases at V and 2 bases at J, with 8 bases in the middle.